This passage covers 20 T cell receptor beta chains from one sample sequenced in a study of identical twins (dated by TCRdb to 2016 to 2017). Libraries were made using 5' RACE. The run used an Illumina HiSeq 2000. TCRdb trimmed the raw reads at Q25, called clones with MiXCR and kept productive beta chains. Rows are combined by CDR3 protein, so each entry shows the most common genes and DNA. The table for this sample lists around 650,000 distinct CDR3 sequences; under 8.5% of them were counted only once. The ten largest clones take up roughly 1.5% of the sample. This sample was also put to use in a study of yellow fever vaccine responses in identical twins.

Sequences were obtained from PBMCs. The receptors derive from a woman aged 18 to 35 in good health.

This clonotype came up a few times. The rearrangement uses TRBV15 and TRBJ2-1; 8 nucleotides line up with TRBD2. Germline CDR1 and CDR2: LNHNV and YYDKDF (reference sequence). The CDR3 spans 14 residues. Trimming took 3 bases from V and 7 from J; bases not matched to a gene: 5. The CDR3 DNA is TGTGCCACCAGCAGCGGGGGGGCGGGAAATGAGCAGTTCTTC. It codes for CATSSGGAGNEQFF.

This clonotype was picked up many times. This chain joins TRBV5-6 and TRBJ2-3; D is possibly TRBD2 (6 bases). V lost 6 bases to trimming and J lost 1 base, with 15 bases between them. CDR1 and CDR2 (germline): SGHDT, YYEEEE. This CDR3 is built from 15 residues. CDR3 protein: CASNRYGSGTDTQYF. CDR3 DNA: TGTGCCAGCAACCGTTACGGGAGCGGCACAGATACGCAGTATTTT.

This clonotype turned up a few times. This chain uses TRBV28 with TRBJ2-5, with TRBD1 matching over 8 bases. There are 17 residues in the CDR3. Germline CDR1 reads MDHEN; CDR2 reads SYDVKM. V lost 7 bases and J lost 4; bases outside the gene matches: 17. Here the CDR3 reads CASTGQLRQGQSETQYF. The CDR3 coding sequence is TGTGCCAGCACCGGCCAATTAAGACAGGGGCAATCAGAGACCCAGTACTTC.

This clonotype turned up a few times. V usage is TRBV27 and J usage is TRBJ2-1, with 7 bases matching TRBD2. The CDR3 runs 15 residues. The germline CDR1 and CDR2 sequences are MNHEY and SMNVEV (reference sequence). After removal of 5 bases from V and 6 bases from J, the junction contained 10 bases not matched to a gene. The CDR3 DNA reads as TGTGCCAGCAGTCCTCACCGGACGGGGGGCAATGAGCAGTTCTTC. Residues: CASSPHRTGGNEQFF.

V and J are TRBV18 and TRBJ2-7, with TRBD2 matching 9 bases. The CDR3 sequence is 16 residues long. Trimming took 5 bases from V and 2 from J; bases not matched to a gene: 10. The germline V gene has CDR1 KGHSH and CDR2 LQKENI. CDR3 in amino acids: CASSSPPIAGAYEQYF. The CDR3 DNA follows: TGTGCCAGCTCATCCCCCCCTATAGCGGGAGCCTACGAGCAGTACTTC. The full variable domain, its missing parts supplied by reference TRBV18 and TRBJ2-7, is NAGVMQNPRHLVRRRGQEARLRCSPMKGHSHVYWYRQLPEEGLKFMVYLQKENIIDESGMPKERFSAEFPKEGPSILRIQQVVRGDSAAYFCASSSPPIAGAYEQYFGPGTRLTVT.

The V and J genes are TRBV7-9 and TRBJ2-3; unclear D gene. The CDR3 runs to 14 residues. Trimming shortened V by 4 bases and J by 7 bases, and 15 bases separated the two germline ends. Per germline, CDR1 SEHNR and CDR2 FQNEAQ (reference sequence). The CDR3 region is CASSSYPLQNTQYF. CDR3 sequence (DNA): TGTGCCAGCAGCTCCTACCCACTGCAAAATACGCAGTATTTT.

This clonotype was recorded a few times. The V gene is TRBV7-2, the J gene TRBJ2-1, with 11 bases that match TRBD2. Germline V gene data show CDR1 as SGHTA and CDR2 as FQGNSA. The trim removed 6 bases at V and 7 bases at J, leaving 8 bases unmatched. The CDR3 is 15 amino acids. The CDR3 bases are TGTGCCAGCAGTTTGGGACTAGCGGTGGGGAATGAGCAGTTCTTC. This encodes CASSLGLAVGNEQFF.

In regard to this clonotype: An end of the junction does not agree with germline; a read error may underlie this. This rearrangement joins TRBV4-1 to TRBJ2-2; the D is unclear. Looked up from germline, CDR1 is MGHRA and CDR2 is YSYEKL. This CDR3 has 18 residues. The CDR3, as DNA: TGTGCCAGCAGCCCCCCGCTGGGCTGCTGCCCCACCACCGGGGAGCTGTTTTTT. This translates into CASSPPLGCCPTTGELFF.

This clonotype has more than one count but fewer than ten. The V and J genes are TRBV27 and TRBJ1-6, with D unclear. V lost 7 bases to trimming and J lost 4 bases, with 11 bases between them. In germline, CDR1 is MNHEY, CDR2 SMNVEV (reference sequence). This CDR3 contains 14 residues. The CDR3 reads CASNSGRYNSPLHF. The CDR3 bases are TGTGCCAGCAATTCCGGAAGGTATAATTCACCCCTCCACTTT.

CDR3 residues: CSAGGGLAEAFF. Written as DNA, the CDR3 is TGCAGCGCCGGGGGGGGGCTGGCTGAAGCTTTCTTT. The V and J genes are TRBV29-1 and TRBJ1-1, with a possible D match to TRBD1 (6 bases). Trimming shortened V by 7 bases and J by 6 bases, and 15 bases separated the two germline ends. The CDR3 is 12 amino acids. Germline values: CDR1 SQVTM, CDR2 ANQGSEA.

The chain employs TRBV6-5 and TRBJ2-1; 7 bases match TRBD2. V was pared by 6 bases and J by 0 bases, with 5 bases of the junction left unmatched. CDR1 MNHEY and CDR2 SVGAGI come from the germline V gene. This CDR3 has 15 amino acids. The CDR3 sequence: CASRLAGLSYNEQFF. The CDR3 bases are TGTGCCAGCAGGTTAGCGGGCCTCTCCTACAATGAGCAGTTCTTC.

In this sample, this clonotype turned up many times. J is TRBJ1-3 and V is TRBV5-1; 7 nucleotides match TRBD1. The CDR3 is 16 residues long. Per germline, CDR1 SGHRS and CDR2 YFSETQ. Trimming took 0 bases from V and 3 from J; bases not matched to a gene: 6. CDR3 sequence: CASSLDRGNSGNTIYF. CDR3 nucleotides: TGCGCCAGCAGCTTGGACAGGGGTAATAGTGGAAACACCATATATTTT.

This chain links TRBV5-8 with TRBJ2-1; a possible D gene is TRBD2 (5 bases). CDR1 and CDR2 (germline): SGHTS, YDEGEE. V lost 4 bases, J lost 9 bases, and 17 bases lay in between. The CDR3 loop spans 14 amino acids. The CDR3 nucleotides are TGTGCCAGCAGCCGAAGCGGAACCTCGGGTGAGCAGTTCTTC. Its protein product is CASSRSGTSGEQFF.

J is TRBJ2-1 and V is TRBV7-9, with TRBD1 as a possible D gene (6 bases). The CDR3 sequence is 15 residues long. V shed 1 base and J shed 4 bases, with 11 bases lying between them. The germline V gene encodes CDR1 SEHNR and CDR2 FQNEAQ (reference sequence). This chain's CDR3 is CASSLVTGQYNEQFF. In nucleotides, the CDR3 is TGTGCCAGCAGCTTAGTAACAGGGCAATACAATGAGCAGTTCTTC.

The CDR3 nucleotides are TGCAGTGCTTCGACTAGCCCCTCCTACGAGCAGTACTTC. Translation gives CSASTSPSYEQYF. The V and J genes are TRBV20-1 and TRBJ2-7; TRBD2 agrees at 7 bases. J gave up 0 bases and V 5 bases, and 4 bases lay outside the gene matches. Germline CDR1 DFQATT, CDR2 SNEGSKA (reference sequence). The CDR3 spans 13 residues.

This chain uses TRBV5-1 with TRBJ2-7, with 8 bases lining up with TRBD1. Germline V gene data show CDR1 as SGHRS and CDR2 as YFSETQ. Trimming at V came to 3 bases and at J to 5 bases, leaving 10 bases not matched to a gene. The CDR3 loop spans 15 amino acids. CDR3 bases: TGCGCCAGCAGCTGGCCCCAGGGGGCTGGGGACGAGCAGTACTTC. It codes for CASSWPQGAGDEQYF.

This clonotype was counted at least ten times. The CDR3 is CASSFPAGVLETQYF. The CDR3 DNA reads as TGTGCCAGCAGTTTCCCCGCGGGGGTCTTGGAGACCCAGTACTTC. J is TRBJ2-5 and V is TRBV28, with TRBD2 matching 7 bases. Germline V lookup: CDR1 MDHEN, CDR2 SYDVKM. The V gene end was trimmed by 3 bases and the J gene end by 5 bases; junction bases not matched to a gene: 9. The CDR3 has 15 residues.

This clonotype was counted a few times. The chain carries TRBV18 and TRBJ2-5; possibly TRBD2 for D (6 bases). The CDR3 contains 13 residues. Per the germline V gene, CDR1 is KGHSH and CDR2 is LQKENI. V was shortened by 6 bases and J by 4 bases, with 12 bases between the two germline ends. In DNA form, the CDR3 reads TGTGCCAGCTCCATGGGAGGAGGAGAGACCCAGTACTTC. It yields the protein CASSMGGGETQYF.

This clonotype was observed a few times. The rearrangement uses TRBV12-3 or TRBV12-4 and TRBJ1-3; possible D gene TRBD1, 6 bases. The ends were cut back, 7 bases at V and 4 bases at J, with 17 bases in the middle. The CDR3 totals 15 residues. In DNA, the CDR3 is TGTGCCAGCACGCTTCTGGGGGCGACGGGAAACACCATATATTTT. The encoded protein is CASTLLGATGNTIYF.

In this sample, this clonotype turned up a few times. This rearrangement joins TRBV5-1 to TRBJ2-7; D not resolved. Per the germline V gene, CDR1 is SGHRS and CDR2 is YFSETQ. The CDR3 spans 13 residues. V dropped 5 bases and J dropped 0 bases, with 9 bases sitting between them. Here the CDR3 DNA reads TGCGCCAGCAGGGATGGTCTCTCCTACGAGCAGTACTTC. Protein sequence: CASRDGLSYEQYF.